This TCR beta chain derives from a study of T cell responses to AZD1222 COVID-19 vaccine. Germline CDR1 reads SGHTA; CDR2 reads FQGNSA. The V gene lost 1 base and the J gene lost 1 base, with 8 bases spanning the gap. The CDR3 runs 15 residues. TCRdb's table, derived via immunoSEQ multiplex PCR, lists solely in-frame clones and lacks some. The repertoire consists of 100,000 or so clones, with 87% occurring once and the leading ten covering 10%. The sequence was obtained from an adult who received the AZD1222 COVID-19 vaccine. The input for sequencing was peripheral blood, taken 28 days after the second AZD1222 dose. The genes are TRBV7-2 and TRBJ2-1, with D possibly matching TRBD1 (6 bases). The DNA of the CDR3 is TGTGCCAGCAGCTTAGACAGGGCATCCTACAATGAGCAGTTCTTC. Translation: CASSLDRASYNEQFF. Looking up the rest from reference TRBV7-2 and TRBJ2-1 gives the full variable domain: GAGVSQSPSNKVTEKGKDVELRCDPISGHTALYWYRQSLGQGLEFLIYFQGNSAPDKSGLPSDRFSAERTGGSVSTLTIQRTQQEDSAVYLCASSLDRASYNEQFFGPGTRLTVL.